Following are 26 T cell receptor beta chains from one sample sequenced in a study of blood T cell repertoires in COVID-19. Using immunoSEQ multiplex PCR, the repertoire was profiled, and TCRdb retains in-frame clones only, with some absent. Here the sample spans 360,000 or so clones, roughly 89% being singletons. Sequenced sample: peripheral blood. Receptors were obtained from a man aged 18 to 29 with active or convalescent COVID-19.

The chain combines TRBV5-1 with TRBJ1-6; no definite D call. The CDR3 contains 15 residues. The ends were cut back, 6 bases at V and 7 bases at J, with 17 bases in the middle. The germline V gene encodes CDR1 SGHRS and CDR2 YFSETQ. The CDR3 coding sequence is TGCGCCAGCAACCGGGAGCCAATGGGCAATTCACCCCTCCACTTT. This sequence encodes CASNREPMGNSPLHF.

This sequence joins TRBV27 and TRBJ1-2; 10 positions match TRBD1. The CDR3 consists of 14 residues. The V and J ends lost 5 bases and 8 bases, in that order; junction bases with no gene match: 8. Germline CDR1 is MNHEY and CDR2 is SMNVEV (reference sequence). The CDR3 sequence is CASSGRDRGGGYTF. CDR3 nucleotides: TGTGCCAGCAGTGGAAGGGACAGGGGAGGAGGCTACACCTTC.

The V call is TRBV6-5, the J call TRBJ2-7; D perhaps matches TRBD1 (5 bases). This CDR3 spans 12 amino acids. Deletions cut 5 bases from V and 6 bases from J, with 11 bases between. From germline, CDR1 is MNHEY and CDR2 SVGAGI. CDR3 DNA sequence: TGTGCCAGCAGTAACCAAGGGGCCGAGCAGTACTTC. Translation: CASSNQGAEQYF.

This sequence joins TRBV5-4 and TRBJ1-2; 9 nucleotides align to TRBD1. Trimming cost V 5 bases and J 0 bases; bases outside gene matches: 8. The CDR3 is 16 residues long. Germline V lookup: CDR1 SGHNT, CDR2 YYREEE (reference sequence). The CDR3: CASSPGQGSANYGYTF. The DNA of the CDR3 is TGTGCCAGCAGTCCGGGACAGGGCTCTGCTAACTATGGCTACACCTTC.

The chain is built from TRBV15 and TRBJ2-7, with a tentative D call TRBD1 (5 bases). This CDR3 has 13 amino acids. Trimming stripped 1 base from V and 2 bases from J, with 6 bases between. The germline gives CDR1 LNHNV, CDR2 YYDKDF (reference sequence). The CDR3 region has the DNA TGTGCCACCAGCAGAGCAGGGCCCTACGAGCAGTACTTC. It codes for CATSRAGPYEQYF.

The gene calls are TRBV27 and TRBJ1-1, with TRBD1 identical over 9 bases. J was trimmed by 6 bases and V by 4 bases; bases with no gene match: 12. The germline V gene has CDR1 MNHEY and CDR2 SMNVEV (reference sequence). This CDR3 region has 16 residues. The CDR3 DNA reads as TGTGCCAGCAGTTCCCATAAGACAGGGGGGATCTCTGAAGCTTTCTTT. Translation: CASSSHKTGGISEAFF.

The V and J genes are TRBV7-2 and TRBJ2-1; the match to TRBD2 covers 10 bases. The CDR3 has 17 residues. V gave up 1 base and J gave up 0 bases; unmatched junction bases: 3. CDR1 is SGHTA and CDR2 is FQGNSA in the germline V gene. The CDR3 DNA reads TGTGCCAGCAGCTTAGAGGCTAGCGGGAGCTCCTACAATGAGCAGTTCTTC. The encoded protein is CASSLEASGSSYNEQFF.

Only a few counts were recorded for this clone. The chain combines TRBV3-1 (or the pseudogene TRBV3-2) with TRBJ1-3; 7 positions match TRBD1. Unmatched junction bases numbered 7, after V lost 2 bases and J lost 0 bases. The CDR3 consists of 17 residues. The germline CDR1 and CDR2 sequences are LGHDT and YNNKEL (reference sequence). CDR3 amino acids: CASSQSNRGSSGNTIYF. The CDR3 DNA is TGTGCCAGCAGCCAATCCAACAGGGGAAGCTCTGGAAACACCATATATTTT.

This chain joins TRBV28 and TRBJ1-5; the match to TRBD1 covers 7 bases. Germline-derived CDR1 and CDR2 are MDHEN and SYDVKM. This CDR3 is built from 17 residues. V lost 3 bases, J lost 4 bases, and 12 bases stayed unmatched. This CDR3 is CASSLGSGGPTNQPQHF. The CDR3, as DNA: TGTGCCAGCAGTTTGGGTTCAGGGGGACCTACAAATCAGCCCCAGCATTTT.

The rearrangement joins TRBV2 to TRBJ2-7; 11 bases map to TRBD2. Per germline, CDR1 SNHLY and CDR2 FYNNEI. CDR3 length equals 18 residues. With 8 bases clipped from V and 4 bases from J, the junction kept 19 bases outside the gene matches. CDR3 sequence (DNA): TGTGCCAGCTCTGGCTGGGTTAGCGGGAGGGGAAAAACTTACGAGCAGTACTTC. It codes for CASSGWVSGRGKTYEQYF.

The CDR3 sequence: CASSIFFPSYNEQFF. The CDR3 DNA sequence: TGTGCCAGTAGTATCTTTTTCCCGAGTTACAATGAGCAGTTCTTC. The chain links TRBV19 to TRBJ2-1; D uncertain. V dropped 3 bases and J dropped 4 bases, with 13 bases sitting between them. CDR3 length: 15 residues. The germline CDR1 and CDR2 sequences are LNHDA and SQIVND (reference sequence).

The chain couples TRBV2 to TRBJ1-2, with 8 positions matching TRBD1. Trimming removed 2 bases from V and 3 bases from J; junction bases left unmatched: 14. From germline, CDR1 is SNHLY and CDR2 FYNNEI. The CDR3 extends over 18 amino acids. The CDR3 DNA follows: TGTGCCAGCAGTGAACCCTATACGAAGACAGGGGATCACTATGGCTACACCTTC. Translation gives CASSEPYTKTGDHYGYTF.

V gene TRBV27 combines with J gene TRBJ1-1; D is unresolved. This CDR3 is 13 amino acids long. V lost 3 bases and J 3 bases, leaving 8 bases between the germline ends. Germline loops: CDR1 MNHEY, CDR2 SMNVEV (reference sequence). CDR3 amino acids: CASSFFYDTEAFF. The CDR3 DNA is TGTGCCAGCAGTTTCTTCTATGACACTGAAGCTTTCTTT.

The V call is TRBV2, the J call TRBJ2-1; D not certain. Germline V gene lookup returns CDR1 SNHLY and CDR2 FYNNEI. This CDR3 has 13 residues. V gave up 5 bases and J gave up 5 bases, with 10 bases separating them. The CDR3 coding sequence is TGTGCCAGCAGTATAGCACCAAACAATGAGCAGTTCTTC. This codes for CASSIAPNNEQFF.

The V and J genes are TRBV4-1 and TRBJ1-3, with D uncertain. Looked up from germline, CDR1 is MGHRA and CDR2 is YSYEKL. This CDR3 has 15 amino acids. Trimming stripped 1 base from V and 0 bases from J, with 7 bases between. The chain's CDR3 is CASSQGPLSGNTIYF. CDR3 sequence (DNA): TGCGCCAGCAGCCAAGGGCCCCTCTCTGGAAACACCATATATTTT.

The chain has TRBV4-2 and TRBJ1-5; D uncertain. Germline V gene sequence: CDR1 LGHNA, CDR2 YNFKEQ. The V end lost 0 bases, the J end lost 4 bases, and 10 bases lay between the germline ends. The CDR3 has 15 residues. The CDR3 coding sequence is TGTGCCAGCAGCCAAGAAGGAGGAAATAATCAGCCCCAGCATTTT. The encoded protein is CASSQEGGNNQPQHF.

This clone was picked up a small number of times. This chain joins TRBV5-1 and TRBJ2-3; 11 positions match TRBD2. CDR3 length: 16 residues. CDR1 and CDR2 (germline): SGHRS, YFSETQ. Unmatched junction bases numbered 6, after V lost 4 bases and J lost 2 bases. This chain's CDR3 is CASSRGTSGTTDTQYF. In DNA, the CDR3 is TGCGCCAGCAGCCGCGGGACTAGCGGAACCACAGATACGCAGTATTTT.

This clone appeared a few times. This CDR3 is CASTTGDRLAGRVGTQYF. The CDR3 DNA reads TGTGCCAGCACCACAGGGGATAGACTAGCGGGGCGGGTTGGGACCCAGTACTTC. The chain employs TRBV2 and TRBJ2-5; 11 bases are shared with TRBD2. Germline values: CDR1 SNHLY, CDR2 FYNNEI. V lost 7 bases to trimming and J lost 7 bases; unmatched junction nucleotides: 20. This CDR3 is 18 amino acids long. The full variable domain, rest sourced from reference TRBV2 and TRBJ2-5, is EPEVTQTPSHQVTQMGQEVILRCVPISNHLYFYWYRQILGQKVEFLVSFYNNEISEKSEIFDDQFSVERPDGSNFTLKIRSTKLEDSAMYFCASTTGDRLAGRVGTQYFGPGTRLLVL.

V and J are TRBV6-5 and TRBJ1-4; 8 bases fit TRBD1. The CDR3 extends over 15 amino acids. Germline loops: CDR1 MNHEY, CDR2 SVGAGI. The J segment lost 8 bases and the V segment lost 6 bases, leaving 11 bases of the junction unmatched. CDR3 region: CASRRTGRGREKLFF. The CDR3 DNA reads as TGTGCCAGCAGACGGACAGGGAGGGGAAGGGAAAAACTGTTTTTT.

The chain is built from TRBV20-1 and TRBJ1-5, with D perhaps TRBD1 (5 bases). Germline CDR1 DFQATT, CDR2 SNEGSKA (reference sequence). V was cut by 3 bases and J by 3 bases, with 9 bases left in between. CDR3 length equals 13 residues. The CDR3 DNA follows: TGCAGTGCTAGTTCAGGGTTCAATCAGCCCCAGCATTTT. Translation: CSASSGFNQPQHF.

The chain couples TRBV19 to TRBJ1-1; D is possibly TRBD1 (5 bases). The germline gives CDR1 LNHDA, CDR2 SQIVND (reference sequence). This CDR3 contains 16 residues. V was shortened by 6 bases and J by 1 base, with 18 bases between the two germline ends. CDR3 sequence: CASSLGPSGQNTEAFF. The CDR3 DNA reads TGTGCCAGTAGCCTCGGTCCCTCAGGACAGAACACTGAAGCTTTCTTT.

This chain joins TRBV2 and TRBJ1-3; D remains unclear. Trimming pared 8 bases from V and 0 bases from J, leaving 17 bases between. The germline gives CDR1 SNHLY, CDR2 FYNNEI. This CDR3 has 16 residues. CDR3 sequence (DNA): TGTGCCAGCTGGGGAGGCGGGGTGGTCTCTGGAAACACCATATATTTT. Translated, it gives CASWGGGVVSGNTIYF.

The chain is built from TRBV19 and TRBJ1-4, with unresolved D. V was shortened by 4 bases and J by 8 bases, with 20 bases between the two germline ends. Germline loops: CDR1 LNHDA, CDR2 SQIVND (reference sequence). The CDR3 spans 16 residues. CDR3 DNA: TGTGCCAGTAGTAATGGTGTTGAGCGCCCTGGGGAAAAACTGTTTTTT. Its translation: CASSNGVERPGEKLFF.

The CDR3 spells CSVATARELSYEQYF. The CDR3 nucleotides read TGCAGCGTTGCGACCGCGCGGGAGCTTTCCTACGAGCAGTACTTC. The chain joins TRBV29-1 to TRBJ2-7, with TRBD2 matching 7 bases. This CDR3 contains 15 residues. Germline-derived CDR1 and CDR2 are SQVTM and ANQGSEA. Trimming at V came to 4 bases and at J to 1 base, leaving 10 bases not matched to a gene.

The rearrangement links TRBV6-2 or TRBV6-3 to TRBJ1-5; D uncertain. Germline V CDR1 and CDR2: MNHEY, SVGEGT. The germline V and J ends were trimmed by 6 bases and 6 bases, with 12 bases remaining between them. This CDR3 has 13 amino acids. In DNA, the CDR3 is TGTGCCAGCAGCCCGCCAGGCGTTCAGCCCCAGCATTTT. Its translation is CASSPPGVQPQHF.

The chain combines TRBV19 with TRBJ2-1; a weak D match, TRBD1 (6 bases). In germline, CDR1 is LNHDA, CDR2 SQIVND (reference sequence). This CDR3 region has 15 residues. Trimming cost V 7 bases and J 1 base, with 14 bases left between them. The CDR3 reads CASTVVGGSYNEQFF. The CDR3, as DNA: TGTGCCAGTACAGTAGTAGGGGGATCCTACAATGAGCAGTTCTTC. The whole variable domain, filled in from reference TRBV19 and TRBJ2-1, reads DGGITQSPKYLFRKEGQNVTLSCEQNLNHDAMYWYRQDPGQGLRLIYYSQIVNDFQKGDIAEGYSVSREKKESFPLTVTSAQKNPTAFYLCASTVVGGSYNEQFFGPGTRLTVL.